The entry that follows covers one T cell receptor beta chain sequence. CDR1 and CDR2 from the germline V gene are MNHEY and SVGEGT. Trimming cost V 5 bases and J 6 bases; bases outside gene matches: 13. The length of the CDR3 is 17 residues. These data belong to a study of blood T cell repertoires in COVID-19. The authors' processing: For nucleated cells, counts were estimated from reference gene primer amplification. Profiled with immunoSEQ multiplex PCR; TCRdb holds only in-frame clones, not every one. V, J and clone size reflect that table, while D and trimming were determined from the DNA. The sample holds a few hundred thousand clones, more than 80% seen once.

The sample taken for sequencing was peripheral blood. The sequence derives from a man aged 35-49 years with acute or convalescent COVID-19. The rearrangement links TRBV6-2 or TRBV6-3 to TRBJ1-6, with 7 bases lining up with TRBD1. CDR3 coding DNA: TGTGCCAGCAGTAATAACCTACGGACAGGAGCTAATTCACCCCTCCACTTT. Its protein is CASSNNLRTGANSPLHF.